This T cell receptor beta chain emerged from a study of PD-1 blockade in classical Hodgkin lymphoma. A single count supports this clone. Its antigen is still unknown. Sequencing was performed with immunoSEQ multiplex PCR; in TCRdb, only in-frame clones are kept and a portion is missing. The sample lists roughly 60,000 clones; approximately 90% were seen once. As for time point: cycle 4 day 1 (C4D1), after 6 weeks of nivolumab. Following autologous stem cell transplantation, relapse occurred in every patient, and exposure to brentuximab vedotin varied. Germline loops: CDR1 MNHEY, CDR2 SMNVEV (reference sequence). Trimming took 7 bases from V and 0 from J, leaving 9 bases between them. The CDR3 spans 13 residues. Points from the study as a whole: By C4D1, CD4+ diversity increased significantly, especially in complete responders.

The sample in question was peripheral blood mononuclear cells (PBMCs), obtained before the fourth cycle of nivolumab. This TCR came from a human donor with classical Hodgkin lymphoma. The chain couples TRBV27 to TRBJ1-1; D is ambiguous. The CDR3 DNA sequence: TGTGCCAGCAAGGGCAGCCTGAACACTGAAGCTTTCTTT. As protein: CASKGSLNTEAFF.